The 27 T cell receptor beta chains given below trace back to one sample, sequenced in a study of T cell clusters in autoimmune cytopenias. Multiplex touch-down PCR amplified TRB using TRB-A and TRB-B pools in one tube. TCRdb re-called the multiplex PCR reads, yielding one record per CDR3 amino acid sequence without DNA. This sample's table reports around 7,800 distinct CDR3 sequences. Some 39,000 genome equivalents of blood DNA were amplified for TRB. Sequencing used peripheral blood. All receptors derive from a human donor with an autoimmune cytopenia or autoimmune hepatitis (not recorded which).

This chain uses TRBV5-1 with TRBJ1-6; TCRdb's D call, TRBD1, is unchecked because there is no DNA. Germline-derived CDR1 and CDR2 are SGHRS and YFSETQ. The CDR3 has 15 residues. CDR3 in amino acids: CASSGGQLGRSPLHF.

The chain uses TRBV7-9 and TRBJ1-2; TCRdb picks TRBD1, but there is no DNA to check that call. Germline CDR1 and CDR2: SEHNR and FQNEAQ (reference sequence). The CDR3 is 16 amino acids. The CDR3 region is CASSVGGTAGPYGYTF.

V usage is TRBV4-2 and J usage is TRBJ2-7; the TCRdb call, TRBD2, lacks DNA for checking. Germline CDR1 is LGHNA and CDR2 is YNFKEQ. CDR3 length equals 16 residues. This chain's CDR3 is CASSQASARGGSEQYF.

Considering frequency, this clonotype is medium-sized. The chain links TRBV6-6 to TRBJ2-2; checking the TCRdb D call of TRBD2 is not possible without DNA. The CDR3 is 14 amino acids. CDR1 and CDR2 from the germline V gene are MNHNY and SVGAGI (reference sequence). The CDR3 is CASSPPANTGELFF.

V is TRBV11-2 and J is TRBJ1-1. CDR1 is SGHAT and CDR2 is FQNNGV in the germline V gene. This CDR3 is 13 amino acids long. The CDR3 sequence is CASSFQVNTEAFF.

This rearrangement joins TRBV4-1 to TRBJ1-2; the TCRdb call, TRBD1, lacks DNA for checking. The CDR3 is 13 residues long. CDR1 is MGHRA and CDR2 is YSYEKL in the germline V gene. The CDR3 loop reads CASSQVVQDTYTF.

This clonotype is medium-sized by frequency. J is TRBJ1-5 and V is TRBV15. CDR1 and CDR2 from the germline V gene are LNHNV and YYDKDF (reference sequence). This CDR3 has 15 residues. CDR3 region: CATSIDASIPQPQHF.

The chain uses TRBV6-5 and TRBJ1-3. The CDR3 is 15 amino acids. Germline-derived CDR1 and CDR2 are MNHEY and SVGAGI. The CDR3 spells CASSFRGLSGNTIYF.

The chain carries TRBV10-1 and TRBJ1-3. The germline V gene encodes CDR1 WNHNN and CDR2 SYGVQD (reference sequence). This CDR3 comprises 16 residues. CDR3: CASSEFADYSGNTIYF.

The chain carries TRBV19 and TRBJ1-4; the D call from TCRdb, TRBD1, cannot be confirmed without DNA. Per germline, CDR1 LNHDA and CDR2 SQIVND (reference sequence). The CDR3 sequence is 14 residues long. CDR3 protein: CASSQEGRNEKLFF.

V usage is TRBV5-6 and J usage is TRBJ1-1. Germline loops: CDR1 SGHDT, CDR2 YYEEEE. CDR3 length: 14 amino acids. CDR3 in amino acids: CASGYRRGNTEAFF. Full variable domain (missing parts from reference TRBV5-6 and TRBJ1-1): DAGVTQSPTHLIKTRGQQVTLRCSPKSGHDTVSWYQQALGQGPQFIFQYYEEEERQRGNFPDRFSGHQFPNYSSELNVNALLLGDSALYLCASGYRRGNTEAFFGQGTRLTVV.

Judged by frequency, this clonotype is medium-sized (0.01 to 0.1%). This CDR3 is CAITSGGIYGYTF. The chain joins TRBV10-3 to TRBJ1-2; TCRdb's D call, TRBD1, is unchecked because there is no DNA. The CDR3 loop spans 13 amino acids. Germline loops: CDR1 ENHRY, CDR2 SYGVKD.

Considering frequency, this clonotype is medium-sized. The chain recombines TRBV27 with TRBJ2-7; absent DNA, TCRdb's TRBD1 call cannot be checked. Germline CDR1 is MNHEY and CDR2 is SMNVEV (reference sequence). This CDR3 is built from 16 residues. The CDR3 sequence: CASRSRFGQLSYEQYF.

The V call is TRBV10-3, the J call TRBJ2-7; TCRdb's D call of TRBD1 is untestable without DNA. The CDR3 totals 14 residues. Looked up from germline, CDR1 is ENHRY and CDR2 is SYGVKD. The CDR3 is CAISSGTVSYEQYF.

The chain links TRBV20-1 to TRBJ1-6; the D gene TCRdb calls, TRBD1, cannot be checked with no DNA. Per the germline V gene, CDR1 is DFQATT and CDR2 is SNEGSKA (reference sequence). The CDR3 consists of 13 residues. CDR3 amino acids: CSARAGERSPLHF.

This clonotype counts as medium-sized by frequency. The chain joins TRBV30 to TRBJ1-2; TCRdb lists TRBD1, though no DNA is available to test this call. CDR3 size: 13 residues. Germline V gene sequence: CDR1 GTSNPN, CDR2 SVGIG (reference sequence). The CDR3 is CAWSDRGGYGYTF. Combining the CDR3 with reference TRBV30 and TRBJ1-2 gives the whole variable domain SQTIHQWPATLVQPVGSPLSLECTVEGTSNPNLYWYRQAAGRGLQLLFYSVGIGQISSEVPQNLSASRPQDRQFILSSKKLLLSDSGFYLCAWSDRGGYGYTFGSGTRLTVV.

The V and J genes are TRBV6-2 or TRBV6-3 and TRBJ2-3. The V gene's germline CDR1 is MNHEY and CDR2 SVGEGT. CDR3 length: 11 residues. The CDR3 spells CASGITDTQYF.

This rearrangement joins TRBV5-4 to TRBJ2-1; TCRdb selects TRBD1, and the lack of DNA leaves this call unchecked. The CDR3 has 15 amino acids. CDR1 and CDR2 from the germline V gene are SGHNT and YYREEE (reference sequence). The CDR3 loop reads CASSLGAGAGNEQFF.

The rearrangement joins TRBV27 to TRBJ1-4; TCRdb outputs TRBD1, but without DNA this stays unchecked. The CDR3 has 16 amino acids. The germline CDR1 and CDR2 sequences are MNHEY and SMNVEV (reference sequence). The CDR3 loop is CASSPASSGYYEKLFF. The full variable domain, in which reference TRBV27 and TRBJ1-4 provide the parts outside the CDR3, is EAQVTQNPRYLITVTGKKLTVTCSQNMNHEYMSWYRQDPGLGLRQIYYSMNVEVTDKGDVPEGYKVSRKEKRNFPLILESPSPNQTSLYFCASSPASSGYYEKLFFGSGTQLSVL.

This clonotype registers medium-sized (0.01 to 0.1%) by frequency. V usage is TRBV7-2 and J usage is TRBJ1-5. This CDR3 has 15 residues. CDR1 and CDR2 (germline): SGHTA, FQGNSA. The CDR3 spells CASSPRSSAGQPQHF.

The chain is built from TRBV20-1 and TRBJ1-5. This CDR3 spans 15 amino acids. Germline V gene sequence: CDR1 DFQATT, CDR2 SNEGSKA (reference sequence). The CDR3 here is CSARDRIHSNQPQHF.

V gene TRBV5-8 combines with J gene TRBJ1-6; absent DNA, TCRdb's TRBD1 call cannot be checked. Germline assignment: CDR1 SGHTS and CDR2 YDEGEE. The CDR3 spans 15 residues. The CDR3 sequence: CASSFFPGQNSPLHF.

V is TRBV18 and J is TRBJ2-7; TCRdb returns TRBD1, unconfirmable since there is no DNA. CDR1 KGHSH and CDR2 LQKENI come from the germline V gene. This CDR3 region has 18 residues. CDR3 sequence reads: CASSPQPNTGTGAYEQYF.

The CDR3 sequence is CASSFRQQETQYF. The chain uses TRBV7-8 and TRBJ2-5; the TCRdb call, TRBD1, lacks DNA for checking. This CDR3 comprises 13 residues. The V gene's germline CDR1 is SGHVS and CDR2 FQNEAQ.

This clonotype is deemed medium-sized by its frequency. The genes are TRBV11-2 and TRBJ2-3; TCRdb proposes TRBD1, but this gene call is untestable without DNA. The germline CDR1 and CDR2 sequences are SGHAT and FQNNGV. The CDR3 totals 17 residues. The CDR3 loop reads CASSLAGQGAGTDTQYF.

V usage is TRBV28 and J usage is TRBJ1-2. Germline-derived CDR1 and CDR2 are MDHEN and SYDVKM. The CDR3 loop spans 13 amino acids. This CDR3 is CASSPGSGGGYTF.

Its frequency marks this clonotype as medium-sized. The chain has TRBV6-1 and TRBJ2-3; the D call from TCRdb, TRBD1, cannot be confirmed without DNA. Germline CDR1 reads MNHNS; CDR2 reads SASEGT. This CDR3 contains 16 residues. Here the CDR3 reads CASSEPPDRVTDTQYF.